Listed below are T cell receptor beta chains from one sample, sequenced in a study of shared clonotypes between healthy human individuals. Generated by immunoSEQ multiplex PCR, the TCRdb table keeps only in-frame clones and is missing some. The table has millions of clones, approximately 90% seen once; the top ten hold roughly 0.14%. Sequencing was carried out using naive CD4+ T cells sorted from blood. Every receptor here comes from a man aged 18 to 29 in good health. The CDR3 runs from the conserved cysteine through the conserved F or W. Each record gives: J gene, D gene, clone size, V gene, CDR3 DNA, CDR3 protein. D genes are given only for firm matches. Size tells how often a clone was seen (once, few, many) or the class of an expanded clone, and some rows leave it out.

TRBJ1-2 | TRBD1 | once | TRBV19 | TGTGCCAGCAGGGGACAGGTGTCTAACTATGGCTACACCTTC | CASRGQVSNYGYTF
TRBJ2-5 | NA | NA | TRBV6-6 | TGTGCCAGTACCAGGGAGTTTGTACGAGAGACCCAGTACTTC | CASTREFVRETQYF
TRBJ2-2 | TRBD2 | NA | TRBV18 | TGTGCCAGCTCACCGAGGCAACGGGAGGGCCTAACCGGGGAGCTGTTTTTT | CASSPRQREGLTGELFF
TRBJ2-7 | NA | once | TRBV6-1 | TGTGCCAGCAGTGAAAGTAGGACGTCCCCCTACGAGCAGTACTTC | CASSESRTSPYEQYF
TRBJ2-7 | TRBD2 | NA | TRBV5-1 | TGCGCCAGCAGCTCGAAGGTAGCGGGAGGGCCGGTCGAGCAGTACTTC | CASSSKVAGGPVEQYF
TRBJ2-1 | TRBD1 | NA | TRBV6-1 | TGTGCCAGCAGTGTTACAGGGGGTAACTCCTACAATGAGCAGTTCTTC | CASSVTGGNSYNEQFF
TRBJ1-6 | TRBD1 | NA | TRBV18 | TGTGCCAGCTCACCACCCGGGACAGGGCCTTCACCCCTCCACTTT | CASSPPGTGPSPLHF
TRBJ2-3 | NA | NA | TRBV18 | TGTGCCAGCTCACAAAGCACAGATACGCAGTATTTT | CASSQSTDTQYF
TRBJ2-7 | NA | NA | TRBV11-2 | TGTGCCAGCAGCTTAGGGCAGGCCCCTACCTACGAGCAGTACTTC | CASSLGQAPTYEQYF
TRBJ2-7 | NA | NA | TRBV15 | TGTGCCACCAGCACCCCGAGGGCTTACGAGCAGTACTTC | CATSTPRAYEQYF
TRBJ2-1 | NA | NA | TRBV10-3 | TGTGCCATCAGTGATGGGGGGCTGAATGAGCAGTTCTTC | CAISDGGLNEQFF
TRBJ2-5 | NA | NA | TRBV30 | TGTGCCTGGACCTCGAAAGAGACCCAGTACTTC | CAWTSKETQYF
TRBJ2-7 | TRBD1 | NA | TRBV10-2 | TGCGCCAGCAGCGAACAGGGGGCGGTATCCGAGCAGTACTTC | CASSEQGAVSEQYF
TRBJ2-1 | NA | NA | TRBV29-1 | TGCAGCGTTGAGGAGGGGCAGAGGGTTCGGTTCTTC | CSVEEGQRVRFF
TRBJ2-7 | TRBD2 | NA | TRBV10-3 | TGTGCCACCCAAACTAGCGGTCCAAAGGCCTACGAGCAGTACTTC | CATQTSGPKAYEQYF
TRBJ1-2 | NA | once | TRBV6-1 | TGTGCCAGCAGTGAAACTCCGACCGCAATTAACTATGGCTACACCTTC | CASSETPTAINYGYTF
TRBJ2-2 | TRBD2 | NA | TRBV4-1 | TGCGCCAGCAGAGAGACCAGCGGGGGGAACACCGGGGAGCTGTTTTTT | CASRETSGGNTGELFF
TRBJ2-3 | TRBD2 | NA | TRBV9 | TGTGCCAGCAGCGGTCGGTGGACTAGCGACGTCACAGATACGCAGTATTTT | CASSGRWTSDVTDTQYF
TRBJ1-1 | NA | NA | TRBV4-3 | TGCGCCAGCAGCCAAGAGTACGAGGCTGAGGGTGGCACTGAAGCTTTCTTT | CASSQEYEAEGGTEAFF
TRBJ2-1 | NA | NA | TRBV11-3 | TGTGCCAGCTCCCTCCTTCCGCTCCATGAGCAGTTCTTC | CASSLLPLHEQFF
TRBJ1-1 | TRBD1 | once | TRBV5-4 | TGTGCCAGCAGCTGGAGGGGACAGAGGAACACTGAAGCTTTCTTT | CASSWRGQRNTEAFF
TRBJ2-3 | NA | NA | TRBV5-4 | TGTGCCAGCAGCCGGGGGTCACTCACAGATACGCAGTATTTT | CASSRGSLTDTQYF